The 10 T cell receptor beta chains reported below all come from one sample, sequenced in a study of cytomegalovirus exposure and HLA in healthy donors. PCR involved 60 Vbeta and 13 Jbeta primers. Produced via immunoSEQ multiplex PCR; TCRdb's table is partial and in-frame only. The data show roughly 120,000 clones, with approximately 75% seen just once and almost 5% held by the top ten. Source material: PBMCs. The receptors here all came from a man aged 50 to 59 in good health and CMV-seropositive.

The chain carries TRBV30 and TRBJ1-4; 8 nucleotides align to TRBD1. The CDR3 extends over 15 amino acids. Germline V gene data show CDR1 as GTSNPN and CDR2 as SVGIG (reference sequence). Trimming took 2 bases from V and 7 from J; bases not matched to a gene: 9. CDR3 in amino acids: CAWSPKDRVAEKLFF. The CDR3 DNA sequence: TGTGCCTGGAGTCCCAAGGACAGGGTGGCTGAAAAACTGTTTTTT.

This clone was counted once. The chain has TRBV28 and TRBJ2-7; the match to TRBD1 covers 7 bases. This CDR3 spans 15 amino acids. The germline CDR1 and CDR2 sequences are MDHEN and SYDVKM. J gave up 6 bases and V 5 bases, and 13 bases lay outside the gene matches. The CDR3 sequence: CASSLLTGILLEQYF. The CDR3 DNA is TGTGCCAGCAGTCTTTTGACAGGGATCCTCCTCGAGCAGTACTTC.

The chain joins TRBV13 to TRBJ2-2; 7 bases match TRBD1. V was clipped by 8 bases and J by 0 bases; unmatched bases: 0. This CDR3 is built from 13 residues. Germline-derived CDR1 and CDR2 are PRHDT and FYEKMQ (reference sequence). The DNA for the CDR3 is TGTGCCAGCGGGACAGCGAACACCGGGGAGCTGTTTTTT. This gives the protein CASGTANTGELFF.

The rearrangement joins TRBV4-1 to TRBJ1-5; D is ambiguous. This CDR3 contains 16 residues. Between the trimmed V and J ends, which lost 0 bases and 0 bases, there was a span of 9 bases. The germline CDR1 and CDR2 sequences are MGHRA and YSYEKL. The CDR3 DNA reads TGCGCCAGCAGCCAAGATTGGTCGGTTAGCAATCAGCCCCAGCATTTT. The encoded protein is CASSQDWSVSNQPQHF.

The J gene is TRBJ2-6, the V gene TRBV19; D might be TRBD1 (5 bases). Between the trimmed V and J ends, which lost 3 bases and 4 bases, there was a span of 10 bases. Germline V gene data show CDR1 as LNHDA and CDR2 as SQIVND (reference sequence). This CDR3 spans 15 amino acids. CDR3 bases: TGTGCCAGTAGTATCTCAGGGCCCGGGGCCAACGTCCTGACTTTC. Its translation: CASSISGPGANVLTF.

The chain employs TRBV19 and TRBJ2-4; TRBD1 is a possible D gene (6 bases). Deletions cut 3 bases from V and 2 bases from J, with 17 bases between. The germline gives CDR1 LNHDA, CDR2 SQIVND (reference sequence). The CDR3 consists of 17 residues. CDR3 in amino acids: CASSIRGQTFSKNIQYF. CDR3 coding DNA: TGTGCCAGTAGTATCCGAGGACAGACTTTTTCCAAAAACATTCAGTACTTC.

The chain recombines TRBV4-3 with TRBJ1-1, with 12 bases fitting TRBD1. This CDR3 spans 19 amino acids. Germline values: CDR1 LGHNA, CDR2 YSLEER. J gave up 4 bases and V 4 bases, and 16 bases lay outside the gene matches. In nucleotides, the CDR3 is TGCGCCAGCAGCCGATATATTGTCGGGACAGGGGGCCAGGTCACTGAAGCTTTCTTT. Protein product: CASSRYIVGTGGQVTEAFF.

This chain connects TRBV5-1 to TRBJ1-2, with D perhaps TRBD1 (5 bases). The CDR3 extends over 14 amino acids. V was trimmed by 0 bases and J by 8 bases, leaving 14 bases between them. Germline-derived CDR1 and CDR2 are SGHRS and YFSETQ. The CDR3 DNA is TGCGCCAGCAGCTTGGAGGAGGGGCGGCAAGGCTACACCTTC. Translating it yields CASSLEEGRQGYTF.

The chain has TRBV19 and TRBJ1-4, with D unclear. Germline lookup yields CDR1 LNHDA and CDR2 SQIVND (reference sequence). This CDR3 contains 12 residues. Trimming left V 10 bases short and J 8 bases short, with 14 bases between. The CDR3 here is CATSERGEKLFF. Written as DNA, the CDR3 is TGTGCCACCTCGGAACGCGGAGAAAAACTGTTTTTT. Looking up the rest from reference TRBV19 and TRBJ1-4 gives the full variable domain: DGGITQSPKYLFRKEGQNVTLSCEQNLNHDAMYWYRQDPGQGLRLIYYSQIVNDFQKGDIAEGYSVSREKKESFPLTVTSAQKNPTAFYLCATSERGEKLFFGSGTQLSVL.

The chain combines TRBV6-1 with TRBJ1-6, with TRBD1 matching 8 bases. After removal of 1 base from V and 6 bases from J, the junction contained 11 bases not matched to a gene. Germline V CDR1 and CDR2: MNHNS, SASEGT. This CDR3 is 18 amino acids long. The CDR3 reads CASSEGQGKGFTNSPLHF. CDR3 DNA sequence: TGTGCCAGCAGTGAAGGACAGGGGAAGGGATTTACTAATTCACCCCTCCACTTT.